The 20 T cell receptor beta chains listed next were all sequenced from one sample in a study of T-cell reconstitution after alpha-beta-depleted transplantation in children. Unique molecular identifiers were used to barcode this TCRbeta library. One entry per CDR3 protein results from TCRdb running MiXCR on the PCR reads. The table lists fewer than 700,000 distinct CDR3 sequences, 20% to 25% of them singletons. Material: PBMCs, mostly from graft donor cells, obtained 360 days after TCRalphabeta/CD19-depleted stem cell transplant. The source is a boy under three years old who had a stem cell transplant for acute myeloid leukemia, so the T cells may come from the graft donor.

This chain uses TRBV20-1 with TRBJ2-3, with 7 bases identical to TRBD2. V lost 6 bases, J lost 0 bases, and 12 bases stayed unmatched. The V gene's germline CDR1 is DFQATT and CDR2 SNEGSKA (reference sequence). The CDR3 has 16 amino acids. CDR3 DNA sequence: TGCAGTGCCCCTTCCCGGACTAGGCGTAGCACAGATACGCAGTATTTT. Encoded protein: CSAPSRTRRSTDTQYF.

The rearrangement joins TRBV4-3 to TRBJ2-1; 7 positions match TRBD1. This CDR3 is built from 11 residues. J lost 15 bases, V lost 5 bases, and 7 bases had no gene match. Per germline, CDR1 LGHNA and CDR2 YSLEER. As DNA, the CDR3 is TGCGCCAGCAGCTCTACAGGGGTTCCGTTCTTC. Amino acids: CASSSTGVPFF.

V gene TRBV15 combines with J gene TRBJ2-3, with TRBD1 identical over 8 bases. The germline gives CDR1 LNHNV, CDR2 YYDKDF (reference sequence). The CDR3 extends over 14 amino acids. J gave up 2 bases and V 2 bases, and 0 bases lay outside the gene matches. CDR3 amino acids: CATSRQGATDTQYF. CDR3 sequence (DNA): TGTGCCACCAGCAGACAGGGGGCCACAGATACGCAGTATTTT.

This clonotype has just one count. The V and J genes are TRBV3-1 and TRBJ1-1; D is undetermined. Trimming left V 2 bases short and J 1 base short, with 8 bases between. CDR1 LGHDT and CDR2 YNNKEL come from the germline V gene (reference sequence). This CDR3 has 14 amino acids. CDR3 residues: CASSQPGRNTEAFF. Written as DNA, the CDR3 is TGTGCCAGCAGCCAACCCGGGAGGAACACTGAAGCTTTCTTT.

This clonotype was observed at least ten times. The gene calls are TRBV24-1 and TRBJ2-1; D is perhaps TRBD2 (7 bases). CDR1 is KGHDR and CDR2 is SFDVKD in the germline V gene. The CDR3 runs 18 residues. Trimming removed 4 bases at V and 4 bases at J, with 22 bases between. The CDR3 nucleotides read TGTGCCACCAGTGACCCTGGACCGAAGGGGGGGGCTTACAATGAGCAGTTCTTC. Residues: CATSDPGPKGGAYNEQFF.

This clonotype has a count of ten or more. The rearrangement uses TRBV20-1 and TRBJ2-1, with 8 nucleotides matching TRBD1. The CDR3 contains 12 residues. The J segment lost 8 bases and the V segment lost 5 bases, leaving 5 bases of the junction unmatched. CDR1 and CDR2 (germline): DFQATT, SNEGSKA (reference sequence). CDR3 bases: TGCAGTGCTCCCCAGGGGGCGGATGAGCAGTTCTTC. Amino acid sequence: CSAPQGADEQFF.

The gene calls are TRBV20-1 and TRBJ2-3; possibly TRBD1 or TRBD2 for D (6 bases each). Germline V gene lookup returns CDR1 DFQATT and CDR2 SNEGSKA (reference sequence). The CDR3 has 15 residues. V shed 0 bases and J shed 5 bases, with 15 bases lying between them. Written as DNA, the CDR3 is TGCAGTGCTAGAGATTCGGGGGCCCCGGGAGATACGCAGTATTTT. Its translation is CSARDSGAPGDTQYF.

The V call is TRBV6-4, the J call TRBJ2-3; D gene uncertain. Germline CDR1 MRHNA, CDR2 SNTAGT. The CDR3 consists of 16 residues. The V end was cut by 5 bases, the J end by 2 bases, with 17 bases between. The CDR3 nucleotides read TGTGCCAGCAGTACGACTGGTGTTGGACCCACAGATACGCAGTATTTT. Translated: CASSTTGVGPTDTQYF.

This clonotype has ten or more counts. The genes are TRBV20-1 and TRBJ2-3; possibly TRBD2 for D (6 bases). Germline V gene lookup returns CDR1 DFQATT and CDR2 SNEGSKA (reference sequence). Trimming pared 3 bases from V and 4 bases from J, leaving 17 bases between. CDR3 length: 15 residues. CDR3 sequence: CSARPTAGHADTQYF. Here the CDR3 DNA reads TGCAGTGCTAGGCCCACGGCGGGGCACGCAGATACGCAGTATTTT.

V and J are TRBV10-3 and TRBJ2-3; D call uncertain. This CDR3 contains 15 residues. The germline CDR1 and CDR2 sequences are ENHRY and SYGVKD. V was clipped by 3 bases and J by 0 bases, with 10 bases between them. The CDR3 sequence: CAISEKVFSTDTQYF. Written as DNA, the CDR3 is TGTGCCATCAGTGAAAAAGTGTTCAGCACAGATACGCAGTATTTT.

The chain recombines TRBV7-2 with TRBJ2-3, with 9 bases aligning to TRBD1. The CDR3 loop spans 16 amino acids. V was pared by 5 bases and J by 3 bases, with 9 bases of the junction left unmatched. Germline assignment: CDR1 SGHTA and CDR2 FQGNSA. DNA for the CDR3: TGTGCCAGCAGCCCCCCGGGACAGGGAATGACAGATACGCAGTATTTT. Its protein is CASSPPGQGMTDTQYF.

The chain employs TRBV5-1 and TRBJ2-3; the match to TRBD2 covers 8 bases. There are 14 residues in the CDR3. The junction had 3 bases not matched to a gene; V was cut back by 0 bases and J by 6 bases. CDR1 and CDR2 (germline): SGHRS, YFSETQ. CDR3 loop: CASSLERGGDTQYF. CDR3 DNA sequence: TGCGCCAGCAGCTTGGAACGGGGGGGCGATACGCAGTATTTT.

This clonotype was detected a few times. V usage is TRBV5-1 and J usage is TRBJ1-1; 7 nucleotides line up with TRBD1. The J segment lost 1 base and the V segment lost 4 bases, leaving 4 bases of the junction unmatched. Germline V gives CDR1 SGHRS, CDR2 YFSETQ. CDR3 length equals 14 residues. CDR3: CASSRQGENTEAFF. The CDR3 DNA is TGCGCCAGCAGCCGCCAGGGGGAGAACACTGAAGCTTTCTTT.

In regard to this clonotype: The germline gene is not matched at one end of the junction; a read error may be the cause. The V and J genes are TRBV18 and TRBJ1-5; 7 positions agree with TRBD1. This CDR3 is 13 amino acids long. Germline CDR1 reads KGHSH; CDR2 reads LQKENI. Here the CDR3 DNA reads TGTGCCAGCTCACTAGACCAAGGGGGCTTATACCTTTTT. Translation: CASSLDQGGLYLF.

This clonotype was seen a handful of times. The chain combines TRBV18 with TRBJ2-7; D is undetermined. Germline assignment: CDR1 KGHSH and CDR2 LQKENI. CDR3 length equals 14 residues. V was clipped by 2 bases and J by 2 bases, with 10 bases between them. CDR3 in DNA: TGTGCCAGCTCACCAAGCCCGGAAACCTACGAGCAGTACTTC. It codes for CASSPSPETYEQYF.

V usage is TRBV27 and J usage is TRBJ1-5; D not certain. The CDR3 is 13 amino acids. Germline V CDR1 and CDR2: MNHEY, SMNVEV (reference sequence). The V end lost 4 bases, the J end lost 5 bases, and 9 bases lay between the germline ends. The CDR3 DNA sequence: TGTGCCAGCAGTTCTGGCCGAGATCAGCCCCAGCATTTT. This codes for CASSSGRDQPQHF.

This chain links TRBV27 with TRBJ2-5, with unresolved D. Trimming took 0 bases from V and 1 from J, leaving 6 bases between them. There are 14 residues in the CDR3. Germline V gene data show CDR1 as MNHEY and CDR2 as SMNVEV (reference sequence). The CDR3, as DNA: TGTGCCAGCAGTTTATCAGAAAGCCAAGAGACCCAGTACTTC. It specifies CASSLSESQETQYF.

J is TRBJ2-1 and V is TRBV4-3; 8 bases are a match to TRBD2. Germline V gives CDR1 LGHNA, CDR2 YSLEER. The CDR3 spans 17 residues. V was clipped by 0 bases and J by 4 bases; unmatched bases: 8. The CDR3 loop reads CASSQDPPGTRYNEQFF. The CDR3 region has the DNA TGCGCCAGCAGCCAAGACCCTCCCGGGACTAGATACAATGAGCAGTTCTTC.

This clonotype was detected only a few times. This sequence joins TRBV20-1 and TRBJ2-7, with no clear D. Trimming cost V 0 bases and J 1 base, with 10 bases left between them. CDR1 is DFQATT and CDR2 is SNEGSKA in the germline V gene (reference sequence). The CDR3 totals 14 residues. The CDR3 bases are TGCAGTGCTAGAGACCGAGGCGGTTCCTACGAGCAGTACGTC. It encodes CSARDRGGSYEQYV.

This clonotype was counted a few times. The V call is TRBV29-1, the J call TRBJ2-3; 10 bases fit TRBD2. CDR3 size: 13 residues. V dropped 8 bases and J dropped 5; count of bases not matched to a gene: 7. Looked up from germline, CDR1 is SQVTM and CDR2 is ANQGSEA. The DNA of the CDR3 is TGCAGCTTGTTAGCGGGGGGATTAGATACGCAGTATTTT. Its translation is CSLLAGGLDTQYF.